These T cell receptor beta chains were read from a single sample in a study of blood T cell repertoires in COVID-19. Sequenced by immunoSEQ multiplex PCR; TCRdb stores in-frame clones only, minus some. The sample comprises a few hundred thousand clones, around 90% of which are singletons, and around 2.5% rests with the top ten. Specimen: peripheral blood. These receptors were obtained from a person aged 18 to 35 with COVID-19, enrolled during active disease. CDR3s include the opening cysteine and the closing phenylalanine or tryptophan. Fields, in order: J gene, V gene, clone size, D gene, CDR3 protein, CDR3 DNA. The D gene is left open where the match is weak. Clone sizes are given selectively: once, few, many, or a class where the clone is expanded.

>TRBJ2-1|TRBV19|-|TRBD2
CASRASGSFNEQFF
TGTGCCAGTAGGGCTAGCGGGAGCTTCAATGAGCAGTTCTTC
>TRBJ2-3|TRBV3-1/TRBV3-2|once|-
CASSQGEGLRGDTQYF
TGTGCCAGCAGCCAAGGGGAAGGATTACGGGGAGATACGCAGTATTTT
>TRBJ2-5|TRBV5-1|-|TRBD1
CASSLAGQGAETQYF
TGCGCCAGCAGCTTGGCGGGACAGGGAGCGGAGACCCAGTACTTC
>TRBJ1-6|TRBV5-5|-|-
CASSLAAGELNSPLHF
TGTGCCAGCAGCTTGGCCGCAGGGGAATTAAATTCACCCCTCCACTTT
>TRBJ1-5|TRBV12-3/TRBV12-4|-|-
CASSLSADGTQHF
TGTGCCAGCAGCCTTTCGGCCGACGGGACCCAGCATTTT
>TRBJ1-4|TRBV1|once|-
CTSSHTGVRTNEKLFF
TGCACCAGCAGCCATACAGGGGTTAGAACTAATGAAAAACTGTTTTTT
>TRBJ2-1|TRBV29-1|-|TRBD2
CSVEIYGAGVYNEQFF
TGCAGCGTTGAAATTTATGGGGCGGGAGTCTACAATGAGCAGTTCTTC
>TRBJ1-2|TRBV9|-|-
CASSVAGRDNGYTF
TGTGCCAGCAGCGTAGCGGGCAGGGATAATGGCTACACCTTC
>TRBJ2-1|TRBV3-1/TRBV3-2|once|TRBD2
CASAGLAVNEQFF
TGTGCCAGCGCGGGACTAGCAGTAAATGAGCAGTTCTTC
>TRBJ2-7|TRBV29-1|-|-
CSVEGSGIYYEQYF
TGCAGCGTAGAAGGATCGGGGATATATTACGAGCAGTACTTC